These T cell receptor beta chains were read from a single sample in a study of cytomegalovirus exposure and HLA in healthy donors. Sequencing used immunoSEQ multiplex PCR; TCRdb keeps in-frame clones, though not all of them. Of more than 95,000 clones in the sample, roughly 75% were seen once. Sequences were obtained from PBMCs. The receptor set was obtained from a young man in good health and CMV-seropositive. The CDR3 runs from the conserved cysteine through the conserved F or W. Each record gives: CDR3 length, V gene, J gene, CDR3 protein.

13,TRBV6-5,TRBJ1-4,CASTTGSNEKLFF
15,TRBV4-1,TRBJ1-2,CASSQIQGTYTGYTF
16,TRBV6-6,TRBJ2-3,CASSYSSSGRTDTQYF
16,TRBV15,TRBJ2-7,CATSRERPTFPGEQYF
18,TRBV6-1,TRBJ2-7,CASSDIRTSGSLGREQYF
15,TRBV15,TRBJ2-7,CATSRGTGGGYEQYF
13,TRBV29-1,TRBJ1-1,CSAVLGGGTEAFF
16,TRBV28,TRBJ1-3,CASSLPQVLSGNTIYF
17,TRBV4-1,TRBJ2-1,CASSPLGAATSYNEQFF
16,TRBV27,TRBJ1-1,CASSSPPWTGDTEAFF
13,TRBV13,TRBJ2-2,CASSPGVSGELFF
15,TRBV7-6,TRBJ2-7,CASSLNLAATFEQYF
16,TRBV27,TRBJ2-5,CASSSHPTGGWETQYF
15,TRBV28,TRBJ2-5,CASNLLGRGDETQYF
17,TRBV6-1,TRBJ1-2,CASSGYRDRGVNYGYTF
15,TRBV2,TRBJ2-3,CASTELASSTDTQYF
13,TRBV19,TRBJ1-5,CASSLAGGRPQHF
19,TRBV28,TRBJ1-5,CASSLLAGVSIWGNQPQHF
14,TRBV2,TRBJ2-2,CASGSSSNTGELFF
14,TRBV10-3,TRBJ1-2,CAISRDSLYTSYTF
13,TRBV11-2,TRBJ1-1,CASGQGVIAGAFF
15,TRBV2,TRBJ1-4,CASSEKGARSEKLFF
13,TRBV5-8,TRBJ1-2,CASSWGANYGYTF
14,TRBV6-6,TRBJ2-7,CASSYLQGTYEQYF
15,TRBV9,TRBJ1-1,CASSVEDRTNTEAFF
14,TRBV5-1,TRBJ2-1,CASSLDGSRNEQFF
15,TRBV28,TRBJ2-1,CASSLGLAALNEQFF
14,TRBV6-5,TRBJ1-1,CASSTRTGITEAFF
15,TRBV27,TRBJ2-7,CASSFNSGGTYEQYF
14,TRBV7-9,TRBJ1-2,CATHILGERNGYTF
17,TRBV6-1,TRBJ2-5,CASNEAMASGFQETQYF
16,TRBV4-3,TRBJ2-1,CASSQVSSISYNEQFF
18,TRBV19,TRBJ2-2,CASSRRLAGEWVTGELFF
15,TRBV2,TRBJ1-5,CASSGPGFDNQPQHF
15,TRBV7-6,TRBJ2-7,CASSPSMAGSYEQYF
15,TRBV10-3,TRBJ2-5,CAISSGLGDGETQYF
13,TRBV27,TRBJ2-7,CASSSRNPYEQYF
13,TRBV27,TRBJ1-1,CASSLSRNTEAFF
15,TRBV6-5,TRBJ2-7,CASSQRTIRTYEQYF
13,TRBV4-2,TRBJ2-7,CASSPGRDYEQYF
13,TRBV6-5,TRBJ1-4,CASSYSRRESLFF
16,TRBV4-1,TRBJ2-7,CASSQGKGLNNYEQYF
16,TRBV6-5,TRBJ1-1,CASSYGGSGANTEAFF
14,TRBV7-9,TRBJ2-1,CASSSRQGGHEQFF
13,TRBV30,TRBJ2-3,CAGGQGVPDTQYF
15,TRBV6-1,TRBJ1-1,CASSAAMGGLRDTFF
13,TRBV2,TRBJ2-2,CASSERGTGELFF
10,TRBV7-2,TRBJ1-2,CASSQGGYTF
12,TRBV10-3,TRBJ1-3,CAIQGDGNTIYF
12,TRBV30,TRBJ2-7,CAWSRVGYEQYF
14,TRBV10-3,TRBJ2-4,CASKDRTTANIQYF
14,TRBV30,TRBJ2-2,CAWSPDTRTGELFF
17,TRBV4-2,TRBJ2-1,CASSREGFLQAGNEQFF
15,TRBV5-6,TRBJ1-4,CASSSLSGGNEKLFF
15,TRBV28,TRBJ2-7,CASSFPGGISYEQYF
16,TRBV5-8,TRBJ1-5,CASSRVTGQSYQPQHF
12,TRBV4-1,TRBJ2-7,CASSQDMRKQYF
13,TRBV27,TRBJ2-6,CASSGGGANVLTF
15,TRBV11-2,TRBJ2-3,CASSVTESSGDTQYF